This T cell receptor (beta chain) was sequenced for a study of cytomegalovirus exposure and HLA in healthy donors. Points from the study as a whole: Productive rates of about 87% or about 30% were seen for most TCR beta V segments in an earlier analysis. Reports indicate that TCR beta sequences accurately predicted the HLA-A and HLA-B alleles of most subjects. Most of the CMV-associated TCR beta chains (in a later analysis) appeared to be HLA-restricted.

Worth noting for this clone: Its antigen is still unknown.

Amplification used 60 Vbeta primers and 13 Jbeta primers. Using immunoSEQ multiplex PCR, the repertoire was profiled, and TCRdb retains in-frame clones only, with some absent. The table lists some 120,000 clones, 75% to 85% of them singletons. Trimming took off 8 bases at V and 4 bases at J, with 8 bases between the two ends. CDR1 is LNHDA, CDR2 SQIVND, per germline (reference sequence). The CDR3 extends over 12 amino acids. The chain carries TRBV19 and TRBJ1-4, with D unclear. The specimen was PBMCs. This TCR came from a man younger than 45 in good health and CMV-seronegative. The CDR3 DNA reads TGTGCCAGTTCTCAGTTTAATGAAAAACTGTTTTTT. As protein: CASSQFNEKLFF. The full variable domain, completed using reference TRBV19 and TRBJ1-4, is DGGITQSPKYLFRKEGQNVTLSCEQNLNHDAMYWYRQDPGQGLRLIYYSQIVNDFQKGDIAEGYSVSREKKESFPLTVTSAQKNPTAFYLCASSQFNEKLFFGSGTQLSVL.